This T cell receptor beta chain was sequenced during a study of shared clonotypes between healthy human individuals. Researchers divided each subset's genomic DNA evenly across several immunoSEQ plates. Sequencing used immunoSEQ multiplex PCR; TCRdb keeps in-frame clones, though not all of them. The table records more than 2 million clones, 85% to 95% of them present only once. This CDR3 has 12 residues. Trimming cost V 3 bases and J 8 bases, with 7 bases left between them. Germline values: CDR1 KGHSH, CDR2 LQKENI. The origin of this receptor is a young man in good health. The genes are TRBV18 and TRBJ1-4, with D possibly being TRBD1 (5 bases). The specimen sequenced was naive CD4+ T cells sorted from blood. Subset here: CD45RA+ positively selected. In DNA form, the CDR3 reads TGTGCCAGCTCACCCAGGGAGGAAAAACTGTTTTTT. Protein product: CASSPREEKLFF.